Listed below are T cell receptor beta chains from one sample, sequenced in a study of blood T cell repertoires in COVID-19. The assay was immunoSEQ multiplex PCR, and TCRdb's table has in-frame clones only and misses some. The sample gives about 72,000 clones, around 90% of which show up once; approximately 28% is in the top ten. Specimen: peripheral blood. The source is a man aged 50-59 years with acute or convalescent COVID-19. CDR3s include the opening cysteine and the closing phenylalanine or tryptophan. The D gene is left open where the match is weak. Size is omitted from some rows. Given values are once, few, many or a class for expanded clones.

cdr3_length | j_call | d_call | clone_size | v_call | cdr3_aa | cdr3_nt
14 | TRBJ1-2 | . | once | TRBV4-2 | CASSQDRGRDGYTF | TGTGCCAGCAGCCAAGATCGGGGGAGGGATGGCTACACCTTC
15 | TRBJ1-1 | . | . | TRBV25-1 | CASSESRVVNTEAFF | TGTGCCAGCAGTGAAAGTCGGGTGGTGAACACTGAAGCTTTCTTT
17 | TRBJ2-1 | TRBD2 | . | TRBV5-3 | CARSLVLAGGGYNEQFF | TGTGCCAGAAGCTTGGTACTAGCGGGGGGCGGGTACAATGAGCAGTTCTTC
15 | TRBJ2-2 | TRBD2 | . | TRBV2 | CASRKSGVVTGELFF | TGTGCCAGCAGGAAAAGCGGGGTGGTCACCGGGGAGCTGTTTTTT
16 | TRBJ2-2 | TRBD1 | . | TRBV10-1 | CASSLVTGDSGGELFF | TGCGCCAGCAGCTTAGTGACAGGGGATAGTGGAGGGGAGCTGTTTTTT
17 | TRBJ1-2 | . | . | TRBV2 | CASSVKAGRSVGYGYTF | TGTGCCAGCAGTGTGAAGGCAGGGAGGTCTGTAGGCTATGGCTACACCTTC
18 | TRBJ2-2 | TRBD2 | . | TRBV6-2/TRBV6-3 | CASSYPTSGLAGTGELFF | TGTGCCAGCAGTTACCCCACTAGCGGGCTCGCCGGCACCGGGGAGCTGTTTTTT
15 | TRBJ2-1 | . | few | TRBV6-4 | CASSALAEGGNEQFF | TGTGCCAGCAGTGCCCTAGCGGAGGGGGGGAATGAGCAGTTCTTC
18 | TRBJ2-3 | TRBD1 | . | TRBV10-3 | CAINTYGTDRAGTDTQYF | TGTGCCATCAACACTTACGGGACAGACCGGGCTGGCACAGATACGCAGTATTTT
14 | TRBJ1-3 | . | . | TRBV30 | CAWRWDTSGNTIYF | TGTGCCTGGAGATGGGACACTTCTGGAAACACCATATATTTT
13 | TRBJ2-7 | . | . | TRBV5-1 | CASSYRSSYEQYF | TGCGCCAGCAGCTACAGGAGCTCCTACGAGCAGTACTTC
16 | TRBJ2-1 | . | . | TRBV9 | CASSVSGRVQGNEQFF | TGTGCCAGCAGCGTAAGCGGCCGGGTCCAGGGGAATGAGCAGTTCTTC
15 | TRBJ1-1 | TRBD1 | . | TRBV5-1 | CASSLGGTGNTEAFF | TGCGCCAGCAGCTTGGGGGGGACAGGGAACACTGAAGCTTTCTTT
15 | TRBJ2-3 | TRBD2 | . | TRBV5-1 | CASSLGGLAADTQYF | TGCGCCAGCAGCTTGGGAGGACTAGCGGCGGATACGCAGTATTTT
14 | TRBJ2-5 | TRBD1 | once | TRBV5-1 | CASSSGQGRETQYF | TGCGCCAGCAGCTCCGGACAGGGCAGGGAGACCCAGTACTTC
14 | TRBJ1-1 | . | . | TRBV6-2/TRBV6-3 | CASSYLGGGTEAFF | TGTGCCAGCAGTTACCTGGGCGGGGGCACTGAAGCTTTCTTT
13 | TRBJ1-5 | TRBD1 | . | TRBV28 | CASRGQGEWPQHF | TGTGCCAGCAGGGGACAGGGCGAATGGCCCCAGCATTTT
13 | TRBJ1-1 | . | . | TRBV6-2/TRBV6-3 | CASSGPNYGEAFF | TGTGCCAGCAGTGGGCCGAATTACGGTGAAGCTTTCTTT
13 | TRBJ2-1 | . | once | TRBV5-6 | CASSPRGAGEQFF | TGTGCCAGCAGCCCTCGGGGGGCCGGGGAGCAGTTCTTC
13 | TRBJ1-2 | . | . | TRBV12-3/TRBV12-4 | CASSPTGNYGYTF | TGTGCCAGCAGCCCTACAGGAAACTATGGCTACACCTTC
16 | TRBJ2-3 | TRBD2 | . | TRBV11-3 | CASSFRSGGDTDTQYF | TGTGCCAGCAGCTTCCGTAGCGGGGGGGACACAGATACGCAGTATTTT
17 | TRBJ1-6 | TRBD1 | . | TRBV19 | CASSMGTERIYNSPLHF | TGTGCCAGTAGTATGGGGACAGAACGGATCTATAATTCACCCCTCCACTTT
17 | TRBJ1-4 | . | . | TRBV7-8 | CASSLAVPGTTNEKLFF | TGTGCCAGCAGCTTAGCGGTTCCAGGGACAACTAATGAAAAACTGTTTTTT
15 | TRBJ2-1 | . | . | TRBV7-9 | CASSPVGAGVNEQFF | TGTGCCAGCAGCCCAGTGGGAGCTGGGGTCAATGAGCAGTTCTTC
15 | TRBJ2-6 | TRBD1 | . | TRBV6-5 | CASRDRVSGANVLTF | TGTGCCAGCAGAGACAGGGTTTCTGGGGCCAACGTCCTGACTTTC
14 | TRBJ1-2 | . | . | TRBV3-1/TRBV3-2 | CASRFQGLNYGYTF | TGTGCCAGCAGGTTTCAGGGGCTTAACTATGGCTACACCTTC
15 | TRBJ1-2 | TRBD1 | . | TRBV19 | CASSPPTGENYGYTF | TGTGCCAGTAGTCCGCCGACAGGGGAGAACTATGGCTACACCTTC